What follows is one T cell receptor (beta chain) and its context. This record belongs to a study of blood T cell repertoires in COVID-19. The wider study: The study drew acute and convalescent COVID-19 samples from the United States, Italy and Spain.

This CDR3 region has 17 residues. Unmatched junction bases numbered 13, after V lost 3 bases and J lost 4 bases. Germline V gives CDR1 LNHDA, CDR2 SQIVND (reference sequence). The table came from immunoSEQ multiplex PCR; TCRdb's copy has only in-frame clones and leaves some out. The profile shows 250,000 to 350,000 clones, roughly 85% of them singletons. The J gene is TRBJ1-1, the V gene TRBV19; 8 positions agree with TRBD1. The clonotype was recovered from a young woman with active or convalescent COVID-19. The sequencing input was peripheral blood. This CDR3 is CASSMIELTGVGTEAFF. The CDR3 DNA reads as TGTGCCAGTAGTATGATAGAACTGACAGGGGTGGGCACTGAAGCTTTCTTT.